These T cell receptor beta chains were read from a single sample in a study of cytomegalovirus exposure and HLA in healthy donors. Some clones are missing from TCRdb's copy, which holds only in-frame ones; the method was immunoSEQ multiplex PCR. Among roughly 140,000 clones listed, 82% were seen once. Source material: PBMCs. Receptor source: a male donor in good health and CMV-seronegative. Each CDR3 is given with its conserved first and last residue. The D gene is left open where the match is weak. Clone size is shown for a subset of rows, as once, few, many or a class of expanded clone.

D: TRBD1; V: TRBV5-4; J: TRBJ2-2; size: .; DNA: TGTGCCAGCAGCCCTACCCCCGGGACAGGGAGCGTCGGGGAGCTGTTTTTT; CDR3: CASSPTPGTGSVGELFF
D: TRBD2; V: TRBV11-1; J: TRBJ2-1; size: .; DNA: TGTGCCAGCAGCTTAGCGGAGGAGACTAGCGGGAGCAATGAGCAGTTCTTC; CDR3: CASSLAEETSGSNEQFF
D: TRBD1; V: TRBV9; J: TRBJ2-5; size: once; DNA: TGTGCCAGCAGCGTAGGGGACAGGGGGAGCGGACGAGGGGCGGGGACCCAGTACTTC; CDR3: CASSVGDRGSGRGAGTQYF
D: TRBD1; V: TRBV5-1; J: TRBJ1-3; size: .; DNA: TGCGCCAGCAGCCTGGACAGGAGCTCTGGAAACACCATATATTTT; CDR3: CASSLDRSSGNTIYF
D: .; V: TRBV13; J: TRBJ2-7; size: .; DNA: TGTGCCAGCAGCCTACACAGGGAACAGTACTTC; CDR3: CASSLHREQYF
D: TRBD1; V: TRBV27; J: TRBJ2-7; size: few; DNA: TGTGCCAGCAGTCCCCGGGACAGGTTCCCAACCTACGAGCAGTACTTC; CDR3: CASSPRDRFPTYEQYF
D: .; V: TRBV27; J: TRBJ2-1; size: .; DNA: TGTGCCAGCAGTTTTGTGGGCTTCGGGGATGAGCAGTTCTTC; CDR3: CASSFVGFGDEQFF
D: .; V: TRBV14; J: TRBJ2-3; size: .; DNA: TGTGCCAGCAGCCAAGATATGGGGGGACTTACGCAGTATTTT; CDR3: CASSQDMGGLTQYF
D: TRBD1; V: TRBV7-2; J: TRBJ2-7; size: .; DNA: TGTGCCAGCAGCTTACCGGGACAGACCTACGAGCAGTACTTC; CDR3: CASSLPGQTYEQYF
D: .; V: TRBV5-1; J: TRBJ1-1; size: .; DNA: TGCGCCAGCAGCTTCTGGGGCAAACAGGGTGGGGACACTGAAGCTTTCTTT; CDR3: CASSFWGKQGGDTEAFF
D: TRBD2; V: TRBV7-2; J: TRBJ2-1; size: .; DNA: TGTGCCAGCAGCTTAGGGGAGGGAGCGCAGTTCTTC; CDR3: CASSLGEGAQFF
D: .; V: TRBV5-1; J: TRBJ2-1; size: .; DNA: TGCGCCAGCAGCTTGTTAGGGGTGGATGAGCAGTTCTTC; CDR3: CASSLLGVDEQFF
D: .; V: TRBV7-9; J: TRBJ2-2; size: .; DNA: TGTGCCAGCAGCCATGAAAGGCGGCGCCTGAATACCGGGGAGCTGTTTTTT; CDR3: CASSHERRRLNTGELFF
D: TRBD1; V: TRBV30; J: TRBJ1-4; size: few; DNA: TGTGCCTGGTCAGGGGGCTATGGTGAAAAACTGTTTTTT; CDR3: CAWSGGYGEKLFF
D: TRBD1; V: TRBV28; J: TRBJ1-1; size: few; DNA: TGTGCCAGCAGTTCGTCAGCAGGGGGCGCAATCACTGAAGCTTTCTTT; CDR3: CASSSSAGGAITEAFF
D: .; V: TRBV28; J: TRBJ1-5; size: .; DNA: TGTGCCAGCAGTTTTGGACAGAGACGCAATCAGCCCCAGCATTTT; CDR3: CASSFGQRRNQPQHF
D: .; V: TRBV5-5; J: TRBJ2-7; size: .; DNA: TGTGCCAGCAGCTTTTTAACAGGGTCCTACGAGCAGTACTTC; CDR3: CASSFLTGSYEQYF
D: .; V: TRBV30; J: TRBJ1-2; size: .; DNA: TGTGCCTGGAGTGTAGGGGCAGCTAACTATGGCTACACCTTC; CDR3: CAWSVGAANYGYTF
D: TRBD1; V: TRBV11-2; J: TRBJ2-7; size: .; DNA: TGTGCCAGCAGCTTAGGGGACAGGGTCTTTTGGGAGCAGTACTTC; CDR3: CASSLGDRVFWEQYF
D: .; V: TRBV14; J: TRBJ1-2; size: .; DNA: TGTGCCAGCAGCTCCATAGACAGAAGTTATGGCTACACCTTC; CDR3: CASSSIDRSYGYTF
D: TRBD2; V: TRBV7-9; J: TRBJ2-1; size: .; DNA: TGTGCCAGCAGCTCCCCGGGACTAGCGGGGGGGGAGGCGCAGTTCTTC; CDR3: CASSSPGLAGGEAQFF
D: .; V: TRBV7-9; J: TRBJ1-5; size: once; DNA: TGTGCCAGCAGCTTAGTGGGGAGGCAGCCCCAGCATTTT; CDR3: CASSLVGRQPQHF
D: TRBD2; V: TRBV6-6; J: TRBJ2-3; size: .; DNA: TGTGCCAGCTGCGGACTAGCGAACACAGATACGCAGTATTTT; CDR3: CASCGLANTDTQYF
D: .; V: TRBV18; J: TRBJ2-7; size: .; DNA: TGTGCCAGCTCACCGGGGCCAGCCTACGAGCAGTACTTC; CDR3: CASSPGPAYEQYF
D: .; V: TRBV7-3; J: TRBJ2-3; size: few; DNA: TGTGCCAGCAGCTACTCCGCGGGGTGGGAAACAGATACGCAGTATTTT; CDR3: CASSYSAGWETDTQYF
D: .; V: TRBV7-6; J: TRBJ1-2; size: .; DNA: TGTGCCAGCAGCCCGTCGGAGGGGAATGGCTACACCTTC; CDR3: CASSPSEGNGYTF
D: .; V: TRBV27; J: TRBJ1-5; size: .; DNA: TGTGCCAGCAGTTTGGGTCCAAGGGGTCAGCCCCAGCATTTT; CDR3: CASSLGPRGQPQHF
D: TRBD1; V: TRBV7-9; J: TRBJ1-4; size: .; DNA: TGTTCCAGCAGCCGGGACAGGGGGAAGATGTTTTTT; CDR3: CSSSRDRGKMFF
D: TRBD1; V: TRBV6-1; J: TRBJ1-1; size: .; DNA: TGTGCCAGCAGTGTGGGACAGGAAAACACTGAAGCTTTCTTT; CDR3: CASSVGQENTEAFF
D: TRBD1; V: TRBV18; J: TRBJ1-5; size: .; DNA: TGTGCCAGCTCACCAGGGACAGGGGGGGGTAGCAATCAGCCCCAGCATTTT; CDR3: CASSPGTGGGSNQPQHF
D: .; V: TRBV28; J: TRBJ2-1; size: .; DNA: TGTGCCAGCAGCCCCCAGAGGAATGAGCAGTTCTTC; CDR3: CASSPQRNEQFF
D: TRBD1; V: TRBV6-5; J: TRBJ1-6; size: .; DNA: TGTGCCAGCAGCCGACAGGGGTCCTCCTCACCCCTCCACTTT; CDR3: CASSRQGSSSPLHF
D: TRBD1; V: TRBV27; J: TRBJ1-2; size: few; DNA: TGTGCCAGCAGACCAGACAGGGGGTGGGGAGGCTACACCTTC; CDR3: CASRPDRGWGGYTF
D: .; V: TRBV27; J: TRBJ2-7; size: few; DNA: TGTGCCAGCAGTCCCCACAGGGCGAGGGAGCAGTACTTC; CDR3: CASSPHRAREQYF
D: TRBD1; V: TRBV27; J: TRBJ2-7; size: few; DNA: TGTGCCAGCAGTCGATACAGGGGTACTAGCTACGAGCAGTACTTC; CDR3: CASSRYRGTSYEQYF
D: .; V: TRBV5-8; J: TRBJ2-7; size: .; DNA: TGTGCCAGCAGCTTGGTTTCGGGAGCGCCGGAAGAGCAGTACTTC; CDR3: CASSLVSGAPEEQYF
D: TRBD1; V: TRBV9; J: TRBJ1-1; size: .; DNA: TGTGCCAGCAGCGTAGTCACAGGGGGCAGTATTACTGAAGCTTTCTTT; CDR3: CASSVVTGGSITEAFF
D: .; V: TRBV27; J: TRBJ2-3; size: few; DNA: TGTGCCAGCAGTTTGCGGGCCGTGGGCACAGATACGCAGTATTTT; CDR3: CASSLRAVGTDTQYF
D: TRBD1; V: TRBV19; J: TRBJ1-2; size: .; DNA: TGTGCCAGTAGTCCCCGGGACAGGGAGAGTGGCTACACCTTC; CDR3: CASSPRDRESGYTF
D: .; V: TRBV5-1; J: TRBJ1-2; size: .; DNA: TGCGCCAGCAGCTTTCGAGGGGACACTAACTATGGCTACACCTTC; CDR3: CASSFRGDTNYGYTF
D: TRBD1; V: TRBV29-1; J: TRBJ1-1; size: .; DNA: TGCAGCGTTGAAGATCCTACGACAGGGCGCACTGAAGCTTTCTTT; CDR3: CSVEDPTTGRTEAFF
D: .; V: TRBV25-1; J: TRBJ1-3; size: .; DNA: TGTGCCAGCAGCCTCATGACACCGACCTCAGGAAACACCATATATTTT; CDR3: CASSLMTPTSGNTIYF
D: TRBD1; V: TRBV5-4; J: TRBJ1-1; size: .; DNA: TGTGCCAGCAGCTTCACAGGGGGCGCCTACACTGAAGCTTTCTTT; CDR3: CASSFTGGAYTEAFF
D: TRBD1; V: TRBV25-1; J: TRBJ1-3; size: .; DNA: TGTGCCAGCAGCCGGGACAGTTCAGCCGGAAACACCATATATTTT; CDR3: CASSRDSSAGNTIYF
D: .; V: TRBV9; J: TRBJ2-3; size: .; DNA: TGTGCCAGCAGCTCTTCCTTCTCGGGGGGCAACACAGATACGCAGTATTTT; CDR3: CASSSSFSGGNTDTQYF
D: TRBD2; V: TRBV13; J: TRBJ2-1; size: .; DNA: TGTGCCAGCAGCTTAGGAATGGGACTAGCGGGAGGGCCAGTCCACAATGAGCAGTTCTTC; CDR3: CASSLGMGLAGGPVHNEQFF
D: .; V: TRBV5-1; J: TRBJ2-7; size: .; DNA: TGCGCCAGCAGCTTCGATGGGGGCAGAACCTACGAGCAGTACTTC; CDR3: CASSFDGGRTYEQYF
D: .; V: TRBV7-9; J: TRBJ1-3; size: .; DNA: TGTTCCAGCAGCTATGGAGGAGAAAACACCATATATTTT; CDR3: CSSSYGGENTIYF
D: .; V: TRBV13; J: TRBJ2-5; size: .; DNA: TGTGCCAGCAGCTCCCGGGGGGCCTTGGACCGAGAGACCCAGTACTTC; CDR3: CASSSRGALDRETQYF
D: .; V: TRBV5-1; J: TRBJ2-2; size: .; DNA: TGCGCCAGCAGCTTGGGTGTTGCGGAGAACACCGGGGAGCTGTTTTTT; CDR3: CASSLGVAENTGELFF
D: .; V: TRBV7-9; J: TRBJ1-3; size: few; DNA: TGTGCCAGCAGCTTTGATCAGGCTACCATATATTTT; CDR3: CASSFDQATIYF
D: .; V: TRBV6-1; J: TRBJ1-2; size: .; DNA: TGTGCCAGCAGGAGGGAGAGGGAGGGCTATGGCTACACCTTC; CDR3: CASRREREGYGYTF
D: .; V: TRBV29-1; J: TRBJ2-1; size: few; DNA: TGCAGCGTTGACCGCAGGGATAAATACAATGAGCAGTTCTTC; CDR3: CSVDRRDKYNEQFF
D: TRBD1; V: TRBV6-1; J: TRBJ1-3; size: .; DNA: TGTGCCAGCAGTTGGGACAGGGTCAACACCATATATTTT; CDR3: CASSWDRVNTIYF
D: TRBD1; V: TRBV19; J: TRBJ1-2; size: .; DNA: TGTGCCAGTAGTGGGGACAGGGGAGATGACTATGGCTACACCTTC; CDR3: CASSGDRGDDYGYTF
D: TRBD2; V: TRBV27; J: TRBJ2-1; size: .; DNA: TGTGCCAGCAGTCTTACTAGCGGGGGATACAATGAGCAGTTCTTC; CDR3: CASSLTSGGYNEQFF